A single sample is the source of the 11 T cell receptor beta chains below, sequenced in a study of CD8 T cells in ankylosing spondylitis. Their target antigens are unknown. TCRdb re-derived calls from the 5' RACE reads in MiXCR, one entry per CDR3 protein. This sample has about 540,000 distinct CDR3 sequences, with 10% to 15% found just once. Study-level findings and limits: Characteristic of ankylosing spondylitis blood, it appeared, was a TCR beta motif comprising several highly homologous variants.

Sequencing used blood, either unsorted or a sorted T cell fraction (not recorded which). Every receptor here comes from a male donor with ankylosing spondylitis.

The rearrangement uses TRBV20-1 and TRBJ2-1, with D perhaps TRBD2 (6 bases). CDR3 size: 14 residues. From germline, CDR1 is DFQATT and CDR2 SNEGSKA (reference sequence). V was shortened by 3 bases and J by 6 bases, with 15 bases between the two germline ends. CDR3 in DNA: TGCAGTGCTAGTGGAGCGGGCGGGGTCAATGAGCAGTTCTTC. Translated: CSASGAGGVNEQFF.

This clonotype was counted a few times. CDR3 DNA: TGTGCCAGCAGGTATCTAGGGGAAGCTGAAGCTTTCTTT. Amino acids: CASRYLGEAEAFF. The chain links TRBV7-9 to TRBJ1-1; tentatively, D is TRBD1 (5 bases). V dropped 6 bases and J dropped 6 bases, with 14 bases sitting between them. CDR1 is SEHNR and CDR2 is FQNEAQ in the germline V gene (reference sequence). The CDR3 totals 13 residues.

This clonotype occurred a few times. This chain joins TRBV3-1 and TRBJ1-4; 9 nucleotides match TRBD1. This CDR3 has 16 residues. Trimming removed 2 bases from V and 9 bases from J; junction bases left unmatched: 10. Looked up from germline, CDR1 is LGHDT and CDR2 is YNNKEL (reference sequence). CDR3 nucleotides: TGTGCCAGCAGCCAACCTGGAGGACAGGGGTCTCAAAAACTGTTTTTT. Translation: CASSQPGGQGSQKLFF.

This chain connects TRBV20-1 to TRBJ2-1; 12 bases match TRBD2. This CDR3 contains 12 residues. From germline, CDR1 is DFQATT and CDR2 SNEGSKA (reference sequence). The CDR3 nucleotides read TGCAGGGGACTAGCGGGTGGCAATGAGCAGTTCTTC. This translates into CRGLAGGNEQFF.

The gene calls are TRBV5-5 and TRBJ1-3; a weak D match, TRBD1 (5 bases). Germline V gene data show CDR1 as SGHKS and CDR2 as YYEKEE (reference sequence). Between the trimmed V and J ends, which lost 6 bases and 0 bases, there was a span of 16 bases. The CDR3 has 16 amino acids. DNA of the CDR3: TGTGCCAGCACCCGGGACCCGAGGAGCTCTGGAAACACCATATATTTT. It encodes CASTRDPRSSGNTIYF. The variable domain in full, with the rest retrieved from reference TRBV5-5 and TRBJ1-3, is DAGVTQSPTHLIKTRGQQVTLRCSPISGHKSVSWYQQVLGQGPQFIFQYYEKEERGRGNFPDRFSARQFPNYSSELNVNALLLGDSALYLCASTRDPRSSGNTIYFGEGSWLTVV.

The CDR3 DNA sequence: TGTGCCAGCAGTGAAGTTGGGACAGGGGGCGTGAATTCACCCCTCCACTTT. Amino acids: CASSEVGTGGVNSPLHF. V and J are TRBV6-1 and TRBJ1-6, with TRBD1 matching over 12 bases. This CDR3 has 17 residues. V lost 1 base and J lost 7; bases outside the gene matches: 5. CDR1 is MNHNS, CDR2 SASEGT, per germline.

This clonotype has a count of ten or more. The chain combines TRBV28 with TRBJ1-3, with 7 positions matching TRBD1. This CDR3 has 16 residues. The junction had 15 bases not matched to a gene; V was cut back by 6 bases and J by 7 bases. The V gene's germline CDR1 is MDHEN and CDR2 SYDVKM. The CDR3 is CASRRAGGGTGNTIYF. CDR3 DNA: TGTGCCAGCAGACGGGCAGGAGGGGGCACAGGGAACACCATATATTTT.

The rearrangement uses TRBV2 and TRBJ2-1; no definite D call. CDR1 SNHLY and CDR2 FYNNEI come from the germline V gene. The CDR3 has 12 amino acids. Trimming pared 10 bases from V and 4 bases from J, leaving 11 bases between. The CDR3 sequence is CATLDQYNEQFF. The CDR3 nucleotides read TGTGCCACCTTGGACCAATACAATGAGCAGTTCTTC.

The V call is TRBV10-2, the J call TRBJ2-1; a weak D match, TRBD1 (7 bases). V was clipped by 3 bases and J by 9 bases, with 18 bases between them. The CDR3 covers 15 residues. The V gene's germline CDR1 is WSHSY and CDR2 SAAADI. Here the CDR3 reads CASSDIGQGGGEQFF. CDR3 sequence (DNA): TGCGCCAGCAGTGATATAGGGCAGGGGGGCGGTGAGCAGTTCTTC.

This rearrangement joins TRBV30 to TRBJ2-2, with a possible D match to TRBD2 (6 bases). The V gene's germline CDR1 is GTSNPN and CDR2 SVGIG (reference sequence). This CDR3 has 14 residues. The germline V and J ends were trimmed by 6 bases and 6 bases, with 17 bases remaining between them. The CDR3 loop reads CACMPGDTSGELFF. The CDR3 bases are TGTGCCTGTATGCCGGGAGACACATCCGGGGAGCTGTTTTTT.

This clonotype was seen many times. The V gene is TRBV20-1, the J gene TRBJ2-7, with D maybe TRBD2 (5 bases). The CDR3 is 15 residues long. CDR1 is DFQATT and CDR2 is SNEGSKA in the germline V gene (reference sequence). V dropped 3 bases and J dropped 5 bases, with 20 bases sitting between them. The CDR3 DNA sequence: TGCAGTGCTAGGTCCCCGGGGAGCGGTACGCACGAGCAGTACTTC. The encoded protein is CSARSPGSGTHEQYF.